The 15 T cell receptor beta chains listed next were all sequenced from one sample in a study of blood T cell repertoires in COVID-19. Sequenced by immunoSEQ multiplex PCR; TCRdb stores in-frame clones only, minus some. The table includes approximately 140,000 clones, 84% detected once. The sample was peripheral blood. The receptors derive from a man in his 60s with acute or convalescent COVID-19.

CDR3 in amino acids: CASSQDSNQPQHF. Written as DNA, the CDR3 is TGTGCCAGCAGCCAAGACTCTAATCAGCCCCAGCATTTT. The gene calls are TRBV3-1 (or the pseudogene TRBV3-2) and TRBJ1-5; D gene ambiguous. V dropped 0 bases and J dropped 4 bases, with 4 bases sitting between them. CDR1 is LGHDT, CDR2 YNNKEL, per germline (reference sequence). The CDR3 extends over 13 amino acids.

The CDR3 coding sequence is TGTGCCAGCAGCTCCGGACAGATAGGGGCGGCAAATCAGCCCCAGCATTTT. It specifies CASSSGQIGAANQPQHF. The chain is built from TRBV7-8 and TRBJ1-5, with D perhaps matching TRBD1 (6 bases). Deletions cut 4 bases from V and 4 bases from J, with 20 bases between. There are 17 residues in the CDR3. The germline V gene has CDR1 SGHVS and CDR2 FQNEAQ.

The chain combines TRBV12-3 or TRBV12-4 with TRBJ2-5; TRBD1 is a possible D gene (5 bases). The length of the CDR3 is 13 residues. The ends were cut back, 6 bases at V and 5 bases at J, with 13 bases in the middle. The CDR3 spells CASSLRTPETQYF. Here the CDR3 DNA reads TGTGCCAGCAGCCTCCGGACACCGGAGACCCAGTACTTC.

This clone was seen once. Written as DNA, the CDR3 is TGTGCCAGCAGTCGGTCGGGACAGGGCTGGGCTAATGAAAAACTGTTTTTT. It yields the protein CASSRSGQGWANEKLFF. V gene TRBV11-2 combines with J gene TRBJ1-4, with 9 bases aligning to TRBD1. The germline CDR1 and CDR2 sequences are SGHAT and FQNNGV. V was pared by 6 bases and J by 3 bases, with 11 bases of the junction left unmatched. The CDR3 is made up of 17 amino acids.

This sequence joins TRBV1 and TRBJ2-3; no check of the table's D call, TRBD2, against the DNA was made. TRBV1 is flagged as a pseudogene. CDR3 length: 14 residues. Here the CDR3 DNA reads TGCACCAGCAGCCTCGGGGGGAACACAGATACGCAGTATTTT. It is translated as CTSSLGGNTDTQYF.

This clone has just one count. The rearrangement links TRBV6-2 or TRBV6-3 to TRBJ2-1, with 14 bases fitting TRBD2. CDR3 length: 19 residues. Germline V CDR1 and CDR2: MNHEY, SVGEGT. V was clipped by 0 bases and J by 8 bases; unmatched bases: 12. The CDR3 sequence: CASSYSWGLAGDGGDEQFF. CDR3 nucleotide sequence: TGTGCCAGCAGTTACTCGTGGGGACTAGCGGGGGACGGAGGGGATGAGCAGTTCTTC.

The chain uses TRBV10-3 and TRBJ2-3; 14 bases line up with TRBD2. The germline V gene encodes CDR1 ENHRY and CDR2 SYGVKD. V trimming: 5 bases; J trimming: 3 bases; junction bases outside the gene matches: 7. The CDR3 length is 17 residues. DNA for the CDR3: TGTGCCATCAGTACCCCGGGACTAGCGGGAGATACAGATACGCAGTATTTT. Its protein is CAISTPGLAGDTDTQYF.

This clone has only a few counts. This CDR3 reads CASSYLAGQAAQGNEQFF. For the CDR3, the DNA is TGTGCCAGCAGTTACCTAGCCGGACAGGCAGCCCAAGGCAATGAGCAGTTCTTC. The chain employs TRBV27 and TRBJ2-1; 7 bases align to TRBD1. The CDR3 spans 18 residues. Per germline, CDR1 MNHEY and CDR2 SMNVEV (reference sequence). V trimming: 4 bases; J trimming: 6 bases; junction bases outside the gene matches: 18.

The V gene is TRBV5-1, the J gene TRBJ2-7; 7 bases are a match to TRBD1. Germline V gene lookup returns CDR1 SGHRS and CDR2 YFSETQ. CDR3 length: 15 residues. After removal of 4 bases from V and 0 bases from J, the junction contained 7 bases not matched to a gene. Here the CDR3 DNA reads TGCGCCAGCAGCAAGGGACAGAGCCTCTCCTACGAGCAGTACTTC. Its protein is CASSKGQSLSYEQYF.

The genes are TRBV5-6 and TRBJ2-7; D is perhaps TRBD1 (5 bases). The CDR3 sequence is 15 residues long. Trimming left V 4 bases short and J 3 bases short, with 17 bases between. CDR1 is SGHDT, CDR2 YYEEEE, per germline. In DNA form, the CDR3 reads TGTGCCAGCAGCCCCCGATGGACAAACTACTACGAGCAGTACTTC. Amino acids: CASSPRWTNYYEQYF.

This clone was detected only once. J is TRBJ2-2 and V is TRBV19; 14 bases are shared with TRBD2. CDR3 length: 20 amino acids. V shed 3 bases, J shed 7 bases, and the junction held 16 bases outside the gene matches. Germline assignment: CDR1 LNHDA and CDR2 SQIVND (reference sequence). CDR3 in DNA: TGTGCCAGTAGTATTGAGACTAGCGGGAGGGCCGAATTACTGTACGGGGAGCTGTTTTTT. As protein: CASSIETSGRAELLYGELFF.

J is TRBJ2-2 and V is TRBV5-4; 11 bases fit TRBD1. The V and J ends lost 4 bases and 6 bases, in that order; junction bases with no gene match: 2. This CDR3 comprises 14 residues. Germline CDR1 SGHNT, CDR2 YYREEE (reference sequence). The CDR3 nucleotides are TGTGCCAGCAGCAAGGACAGGGGGCCCGGGGAGCTGTTTTTT. Its translation: CASSKDRGPGELFF.

V gene TRBV3-1 (or the pseudogene TRBV3-2) combines with J gene TRBJ2-1, with 12 bases identical to TRBD1. Germline V CDR1 and CDR2: LGHDT, YNNKEL (reference sequence). V shed 4 bases, J shed 7 bases, and the junction held 11 bases outside the gene matches. This CDR3 region has 17 residues. The CDR3, as DNA: TGTGCCAGCAGCCCCATTCGGGACAGGGGGCGCAGAAATGAGCAGTTCTTC. Protein product: CASSPIRDRGRRNEQFF.

V usage is TRBV5-6 and J usage is TRBJ2-4; perhaps TRBD1 as D (6 bases). Germline V gene lookup returns CDR1 SGHDT and CDR2 YYEEEE. Trimming removed 1 base at V and 4 bases at J, with 12 bases between. The CDR3 totals 15 residues. Here the CDR3 reads CASSLMKGDKNIQYF. The DNA for the CDR3 is TGTGCCAGCAGCTTGATGAAGGGGGATAAAAACATTCAGTACTTC.

DNA for the CDR3: TGCGCCAGCACCCGACAGAGCAATCAGCCCCAGCATTTT. It codes for CASTRQSNQPQHF. The chain uses TRBV23-1 and TRBJ1-5; possibly TRBD1 for D (5 bases). TRBV23-1 is noted as an ORF with a role that remains uncertain. The CDR3 sequence is 13 residues long. V was clipped by 7 bases and J by 1 base, with 8 bases between them.